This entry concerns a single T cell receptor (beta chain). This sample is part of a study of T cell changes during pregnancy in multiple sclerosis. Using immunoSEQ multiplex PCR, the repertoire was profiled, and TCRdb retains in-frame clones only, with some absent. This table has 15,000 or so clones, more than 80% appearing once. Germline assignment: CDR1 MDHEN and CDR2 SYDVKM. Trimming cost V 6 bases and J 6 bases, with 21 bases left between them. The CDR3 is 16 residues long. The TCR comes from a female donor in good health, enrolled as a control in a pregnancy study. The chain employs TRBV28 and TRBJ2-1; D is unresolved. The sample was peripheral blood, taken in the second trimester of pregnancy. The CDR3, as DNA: TGTGCCAGCAGGAACGCTAATATGATCAGACTCAATGAGCAGTTCTTC. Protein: CASRNANMIRLNEQFF.